This T cell receptor (beta chain) came from a study of PD-1 blockade in mismatch repair-deficient tumors. Study overall: Patients had about eleven mismatch repair-deficient cancer types and were previously treated and progressing.

TCRdb keeps only in-frame clones here, not all; method: immunoSEQ multiplex PCR. The sample has more than 20,000 clones; approximately 84% are singletons. Every patient had mismatch repair deficiency by PCR or immunohistochemistry. This sample comprised peripheral blood, obtained 2 weeks after starting pembrolizumab. The receptor was isolated from an adult with mismatch repair-deficient cancer.

The CDR3 coding sequence is TGTGCCATCACGGAGGCGGACTCCTACGAGCAGTACTTC. Translating gives CAITEADSYEQYF. V and J are TRBV10-3 and TRBJ2-7, with a weak D call TRBD2 (5 bases). Per the germline V gene, CDR1 is ENHRY and CDR2 is SYGVKD. V was trimmed by 7 bases and J by 0 bases, leaving 10 bases between them. CDR3 length equals 13 residues.